This T cell receptor beta chain was sequenced in a study of beta chain features in type 1 diabetes. The authors reverse transcribed all of the isolated RNA, so sequencing captured expressed TCRB transcripts. Generated by immunoSEQ multiplex PCR, the TCRdb table keeps only in-frame clones and is missing some. Of more than 300,000 clones listed, roughly a tenth are singletons. Study-wide points: Any HLA-type effect on TCRB rearrangement remained unresolved here. For Type 1 diabetes patients, all four CD4+ subsets carried TCRB CDR3s that were moderately but significantly shorter.

About 120 mL of blood, on average, came from one heparinised draw per donor. Cells sorted by CD45RO/CCR7/CD25/CD127/CD95/CD27 comprised CD4+ naive, central memory, regulatory and stem cell-like memory cells. In regard to this clone: Its antigen is as yet unknown.

From germline, CDR1 is MGHRA and CDR2 YSYEKL. CDR3 length: 13 residues. V lost 1 base and J 7 bases, leaving 8 bases between the germline ends. This receptor was taken from a man aged 25-45 years with type 1 diabetes. The chain links TRBV4-1 to TRBJ1-5; D is ambiguous. Sequences were obtained from central memory CD4+ T cells from blood. The CDR3 reads CASSQGERQPQHF. CDR3 nucleotide sequence: TGCGCCAGCAGCCAAGGAGAGCGGCAGCCCCAGCATTTT.